This T cell receptor beta chain originates from a study of blood T cell repertoires in COVID-19. Study-level information: The cDNA or gDNA used as material had been derived from T cells, B-cell-depleted T cells, or PBMCs.

Per germline, CDR1 MNHNS and CDR2 SASEGT. V lost 3 bases, J lost 5 bases, and 6 bases stayed unmatched. This CDR3 region has 15 residues. Authors' methods: By means of reference gene primer amplification, nucleated cell counts were estimated. The repertoire was sequenced with immunoSEQ multiplex PCR; TCRdb's copy has only in-frame clones and lacks some. That table gives V, J and clone size, and the DNA gave D and trimming. Here the sample spans around 290,000 clones, roughly nine tenths being singletons. Seattle's cohort entered during active infection and was followed longitudinally. A few counts support this clone.

The chain has TRBV6-1 and TRBJ2-3; 9 bases fit TRBD2. The receptor was isolated from a woman aged 25 to 39 with COVID-19, enrolled during active disease. Sequencing input: peripheral blood. CDR3 region: CASSDRAGGGDTQYF. The CDR3 nucleotides read TGTGCCAGCAGTGATCGTGCGGGAGGGGGAGATACGCAGTATTTT.